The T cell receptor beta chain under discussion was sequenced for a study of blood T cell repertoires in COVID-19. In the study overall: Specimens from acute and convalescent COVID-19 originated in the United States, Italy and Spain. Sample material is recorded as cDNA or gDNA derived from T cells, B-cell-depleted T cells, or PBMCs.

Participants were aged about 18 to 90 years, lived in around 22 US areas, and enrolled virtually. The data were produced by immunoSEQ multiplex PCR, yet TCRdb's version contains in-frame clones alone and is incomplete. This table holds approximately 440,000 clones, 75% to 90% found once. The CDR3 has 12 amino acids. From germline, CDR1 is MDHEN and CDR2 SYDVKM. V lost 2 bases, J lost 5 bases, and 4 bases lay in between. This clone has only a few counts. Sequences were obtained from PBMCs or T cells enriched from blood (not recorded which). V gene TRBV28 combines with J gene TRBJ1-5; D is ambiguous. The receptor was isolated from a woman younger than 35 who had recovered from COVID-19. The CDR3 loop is CASSLGHQPQHF. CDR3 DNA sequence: TGTGCCAGCAGTTTAGGGCATCAGCCCCAGCATTTT.